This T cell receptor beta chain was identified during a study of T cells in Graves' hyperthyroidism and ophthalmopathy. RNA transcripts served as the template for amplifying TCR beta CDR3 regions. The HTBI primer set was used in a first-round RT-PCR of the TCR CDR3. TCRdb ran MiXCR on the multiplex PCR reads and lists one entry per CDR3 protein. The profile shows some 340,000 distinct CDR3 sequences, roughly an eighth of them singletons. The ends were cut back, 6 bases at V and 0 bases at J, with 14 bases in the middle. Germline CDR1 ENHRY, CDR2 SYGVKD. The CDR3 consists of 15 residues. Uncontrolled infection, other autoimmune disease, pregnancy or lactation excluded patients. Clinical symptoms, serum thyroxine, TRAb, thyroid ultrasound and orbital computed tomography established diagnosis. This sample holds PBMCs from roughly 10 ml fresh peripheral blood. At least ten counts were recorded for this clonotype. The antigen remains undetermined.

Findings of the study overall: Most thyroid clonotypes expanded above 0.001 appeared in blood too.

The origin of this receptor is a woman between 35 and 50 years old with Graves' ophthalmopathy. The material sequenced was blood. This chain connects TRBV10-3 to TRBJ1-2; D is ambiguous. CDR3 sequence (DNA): TGTGCCATCAGATCGGACGGACCGGCTAACTATGGCTACACCTTC. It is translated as CAIRSDGPANYGYTF.